The sample holds a few counts of the clone carrying this T cell receptor beta chain. Its antigen is undetermined. This entry belongs to a study of CD8 T cells in ankylosing spondylitis. Findings of the study overall: Clones linked to disease, bearing a CD8+ phenotype, were relatively rare in peripheral blood. Ankylosing spondylitis blood seemed to carry a telltale TCR beta motif made of about 8 highly homologous variants. Previously reported in reactive arthritis synovial fluid and blood were some of the motif variants.

With 2 bases clipped from V and 8 bases from J, the junction kept 5 bases outside the gene matches. CDR1 is SGHRS and CDR2 is YFSETQ in the germline V gene. The CDR3 length is 13 residues. TCRdb processed the 5' RACE reads anew with MiXCR; each CDR3 protein has one entry. The table lists over 450,000 distinct CDR3 sequences, 9.5% to 15% of them singletons. The gene calls are TRBV5-1 and TRBJ1-1, with 8 bases that match TRBD1. Input material: blood, either unsorted or a sorted T cell fraction (not recorded which). This receptor was taken from a male donor with ankylosing spondylitis. The CDR3, as DNA: TGCGCCAGCAGCTTCCTGGACAGGGAAGAAGCTTTCTTT. This sequence encodes CASSFLDREEAFF.